These 22 T cell receptor beta chains were all obtained from the same sample, sequenced in a study of T cells after yellow fever vaccination. MiXCR, run by TCRdb on the 5' RACE reads, gives a single entry per CDR3 protein. Here the sample spans just under 600,000 distinct CDR3 sequences, about 13% being singletons. The sample here was PBMCs, taken on the day of the yellow fever booster vaccination. The receptors were gathered from a young man who received the YFV17D yellow fever vaccine.

This clonotype turned up a few times. J is TRBJ2-7 and V is TRBV12-3 or TRBV12-4; maybe TRBD2 (5 bases). Trimming removed 5 bases from V and 3 bases from J, with 14 bases in between. CDR3 length equals 14 residues. The CDR3 coding sequence is TGTGCCAGCAGTGGCCGGTTAGCGAACTACGAGCAGTACTTC. Its translation is CASSGRLANYEQYF.

There are a few counts of this clonotype. CDR3 protein: CATRRAGESEQYF. As DNA, the CDR3 is TGTGCCACCAGGCGGGCGGGAGAGAGCGAGCAGTACTTC. The genes are TRBV15 and TRBJ2-7, with TRBD2 identical over 7 bases. V lost 6 bases to trimming and J lost 6 bases; unmatched junction nucleotides: 8. Germline-derived CDR1 and CDR2 are LNHNV and YYDKDF (reference sequence). This CDR3 is built from 13 residues.

This clonotype has at least ten counts. The chain employs TRBV6-1 and TRBJ2-1; 12 bases are shared with TRBD2. This CDR3 contains 13 residues. The V and J ends lost 6 bases and 11 bases, in that order; junction bases with no gene match: 5. Germline CDR1 MNHNS, CDR2 SASEGT. Written as DNA, the CDR3 is TGTGCCAGCAGCTGGACTAGCGGGGCCCAGCAGTTCTTC. Protein product: CASSWTSGAQQFF.

This chain links TRBV19 with TRBJ2-1, with 10 bases identical to TRBD2. CDR1 is LNHDA, CDR2 SQIVND, per germline (reference sequence). Unmatched junction bases numbered 4, after V lost 0 bases and J lost 8 bases. This CDR3 contains 15 residues. CDR3 nucleotide sequence: TGTGCCAGTAGTATAGAGAGCGGGAGGGCCGATGAGCAGTTCTTC. This codes for CASSIESGRADEQFF. The full variable domain, with the rest looked up from reference TRBV19 and TRBJ2-1, is DGGITQSPKYLFRKEGQNVTLSCEQNLNHDAMYWYRQDPGQGLRLIYYSQIVNDFQKGDIAEGYSVSREKKESFPLTVTSAQKNPTAFYLCASSIESGRADEQFFGPGTRLTVL.

This clonotype was seen more than once but under ten times. The chain is built from TRBV20-1 and TRBJ2-5; D gene uncertain. The CDR3 runs to 13 residues. CDR1 DFQATT and CDR2 SNEGSKA come from the germline V gene (reference sequence). V gave up 3 bases and J gave up 1 base, with 9 bases separating them. DNA of the CDR3: TGCAGTGCTAGTAGGCAGCCCCAAGAGACCCAGTACTTC. Protein: CSASRQPQETQYF.

The CDR3 is CASSSDGSSGNTIYF. The CDR3 DNA sequence: TGTGCCAGCAGTTCCGACGGGTCCTCTGGAAACACCATATATTTT. V usage is TRBV12-3 or TRBV12-4 and J usage is TRBJ1-3; D remains ambiguous. The V and J ends lost 4 bases and 0 bases respectively, with 10 bases between them. The CDR3 consists of 15 residues.

The V call is TRBV7-2, the J call TRBJ2-1; 8 nucleotides line up with TRBD2. The V and J ends lost 2 bases and 5 bases, in that order; junction bases with no gene match: 26. The CDR3 runs to 22 residues. CDR1 is SGHTA, CDR2 FQGNSA, per germline. This CDR3 is CASSLWGRPGLGVQYKNNEQFF. CDR3 nucleotide sequence: TGTGCCAGCAGCTTATGGGGCAGACCGGGACTAGGGGTACAATACAAAAACAATGAGCAGTTCTTC.

This clonotype was seen more than once but under ten times. The chain carries TRBV7-8 and TRBJ1-2; 8 bases align to TRBD1. The germline V gene has CDR1 SGHVS and CDR2 FQNEAQ. This CDR3 is built from 15 residues. With 4 bases clipped from V and 0 bases from J, the junction kept 4 bases outside the gene matches. The CDR3 loop reads CASSSRQGSNYGYTF. Here the CDR3 DNA reads TGTGCCAGCAGCTCCCGACAGGGGTCTAACTATGGCTACACCTTC.

This clonotype was observed a few times. The chain links TRBV20-1 to TRBJ2-2; TRBD2 aligns across 12 bases. The CDR3 is 14 residues long. CDR1 DFQATT and CDR2 SNEGSKA come from the germline V gene (reference sequence). The trim removed 6 bases at V and 1 base at J, leaving 0 bases unmatched. CDR3 sequence (DNA): TGCAGTGCGACTAGCGGGAGGAACACCGGGGAGCTGTTTTTT. Protein sequence: CSATSGRNTGELFF.

V usage is TRBV20-1 and J usage is TRBJ2-7, with 8 bases lining up with TRBD2. V gave up 6 bases and J gave up 3 bases; unmatched junction bases: 13. The germline gives CDR1 DFQATT, CDR2 SNEGSKA (reference sequence). The CDR3 runs to 15 residues. The CDR3 DNA is TGCAGTGCCAATCCCCTAGCGGGCCGATTCTACGAGCAGTACTTC. This sequence encodes CSANPLAGRFYEQYF.

This clonotype was detected a few times. CDR3 sequence (DNA): TGTGCCAGCAGTGCTAGCCGTGTGCATGAGCAGTTCTTC. It translates to CASSASRVHEQFF. The gene calls are TRBV6-1 and TRBJ2-1; tentative D call: TRBD2 (5 bases). Germline V gives CDR1 MNHNS, CDR2 SASEGT. V dropped 4 bases and J dropped 8 bases, with 12 bases sitting between them. The CDR3 is 13 amino acids.

The rearrangement uses TRBV24-1 and TRBJ2-1; 9 nucleotides agree with TRBD1. V was clipped by 3 bases and J by 4 bases; unmatched bases: 9. CDR1 is KGHDR and CDR2 is SFDVKD in the germline V gene. The CDR3 extends over 17 amino acids. The CDR3 loop reads CATSDPNRDRVYNEQFF. In DNA form, the CDR3 reads TGTGCCACCAGTGATCCCAACCGGGACAGGGTATACAATGAGCAGTTCTTC.

The chain is built from TRBV9 and TRBJ2-7; 9 bases are a match to TRBD1. Germline values: CDR1 SGDLS, CDR2 YYNGEE. CDR3 length: 19 residues. With 8 bases clipped from V and 3 bases from J, the junction kept 24 bases outside the gene matches. CDR3 residues: CARNPAGTGCSGRNYEQYF. The CDR3, as DNA: TGTGCCAGAAACCCCGCCGGGACAGGGTGTTCTGGTAGGAACTACGAGCAGTACTTC.

The rearrangement links TRBV7-2 to TRBJ2-5, with D unresolved. V was trimmed by 1 base and J by 5 bases, leaving 11 bases between them. Germline V CDR1 and CDR2: SGHTA, FQGNSA. The CDR3 is 14 residues long. Here the CDR3 reads CASSLEGSAETQYF. For the CDR3, the DNA is TGTGCCAGCAGCTTAGAAGGGTCTGCGGAGACCCAGTACTTC.

This clonotype was observed a few times. The chain carries TRBV20-1 and TRBJ2-1; D not certain. CDR3 size: 12 residues. Trimming took off 0 bases at V and 11 bases at J, with 11 bases between the two ends. Germline assignment: CDR1 DFQATT and CDR2 SNEGSKA (reference sequence). CDR3 amino acids: CSARDLGSKQFF. Here the CDR3 DNA reads TGCAGTGCTAGAGATCTAGGGTCCAAGCAGTTCTTC.

The chain is built from TRBV27 and TRBJ2-3, with D possibly being TRBD2 (5 bases). Germline V gene data show CDR1 as MNHEY and CDR2 as SMNVEV (reference sequence). V lost 3 bases to trimming and J lost 2 bases, with 15 bases between them. This CDR3 is built from 16 residues. CDR3 in amino acids: CASSFASGPPTDTQYF. CDR3 sequence (DNA): TGTGCCAGCAGTTTCGCCAGCGGACCGCCCACAGATACGCAGTATTTT.

The genes are TRBV7-2 and TRBJ2-7, with 9 nucleotides matching TRBD2. The CDR3 consists of 16 residues. The germline CDR1 and CDR2 sequences are SGHTA and FQGNSA. Trimming cost V 4 bases and J 1 base; bases outside gene matches: 8. Written as DNA, the CDR3 is TGTGCCAGCAGCTCCCAAGGACTAGCGACGTCCTACGAGCAGTACTTC. This translates into CASSSQGLATSYEQYF.

A few counts support this clonotype. The genes are TRBV6-2 or TRBV6-3 and TRBJ2-7; 8 bases are shared with TRBD2. Per the germline V gene, CDR1 is MNHEY and CDR2 is SVGEGT. Trimming took 9 bases from V and 2 from J; bases not matched to a gene: 6. The CDR3 covers 13 residues. The CDR3 protein is CASNPGLAYEQYF. In DNA form, the CDR3 reads TGTGCCAGTAATCCGGGACTAGCCTACGAGCAGTACTTC.

This clonotype was observed many times. The chain couples TRBV9 to TRBJ2-3; TRBD2 aligns across 10 bases. This CDR3 region has 16 residues. CDR1 is SGDLS, CDR2 YYNGEE, per germline. After removal of 4 bases from V and 5 bases from J, the junction contained 10 bases not matched to a gene. The CDR3 here is CASSIGLAETIDTQYF. The CDR3 nucleotides read TGTGCCAGCAGCATCGGACTAGCGGAGACGATAGATACGCAGTATTTT.

This chain links TRBV7-2 with TRBJ2-7; 7 nucleotides match TRBD2. After removal of 5 bases from V and 1 base from J, the junction contained 14 bases not matched to a gene. CDR3 length: 17 residues. Per germline, CDR1 SGHTA and CDR2 FQGNSA. CDR3 amino acids: CASSPVGREIGSYEQYF. The CDR3, as DNA: TGTGCCAGCAGCCCCGTGGGGCGGGAGATAGGGTCCTACGAGCAGTACTTC.

This clonotype was observed a handful of times. This rearrangement joins TRBV7-2 to TRBJ2-7; maybe TRBD2 (5 bases). CDR3 size: 15 residues. Trimming took off 2 bases at V and 0 bases at J, with 11 bases between the two ends. Germline V gives CDR1 SGHTA, CDR2 FQGNSA. The CDR3 here is CASSLLGRSSYEQYF. The CDR3, as DNA: TGTGCCAGCAGCTTACTGGGGAGATCCTCCTACGAGCAGTACTTC.

The J gene is TRBJ1-5, the V gene TRBV5-6, with D uncertain. The CDR3 spans 15 residues. Per germline, CDR1 SGHDT and CDR2 YYEEEE. Trimming stripped 5 bases from V and 7 bases from J, with 19 bases between. The CDR3 DNA is TGTGCCAGCAGGAATCTCCGGGCCCCCAGCCAGCCCCAGCATTTT. This gives the protein CASRNLRAPSQPQHF.